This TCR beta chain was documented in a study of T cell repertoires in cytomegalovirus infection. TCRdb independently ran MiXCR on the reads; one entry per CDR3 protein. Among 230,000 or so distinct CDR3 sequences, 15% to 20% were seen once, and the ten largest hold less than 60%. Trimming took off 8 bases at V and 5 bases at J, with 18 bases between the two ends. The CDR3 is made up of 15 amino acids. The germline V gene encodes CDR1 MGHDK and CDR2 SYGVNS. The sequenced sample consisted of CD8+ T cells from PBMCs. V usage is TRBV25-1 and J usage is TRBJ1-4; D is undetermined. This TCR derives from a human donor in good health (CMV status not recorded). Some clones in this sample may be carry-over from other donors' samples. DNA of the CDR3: TGTGCCAGCCGTACTAACACACGTCGGAATGAAAAACTGTTTTTT. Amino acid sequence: CASRTNTRRNEKLFF. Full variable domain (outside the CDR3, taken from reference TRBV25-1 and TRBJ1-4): EADIYQTPRYLVIGTGKKITLECSQTMGHDKMYWYQQDPGMELHLIHYSYGVNSTEKGDLSSESTVSRIRTEHFPLTLESARPSHTSQYLCASRTNTRRNEKLFFGSGTQLSVL.